The rows below give T cell receptor beta chains drawn from one sample of a study of beta chain features in type 1 diabetes. Here immunoSEQ multiplex PCR was the method, and the copy in TCRdb shows in-frame clones only, minus some. The table lists under 350,000 clones, approximately 8% of them singletons, with roughly 0.94% in the top ten. The sample taken for sequencing was central memory CD4+ T cells from blood. The receptors were gathered from a woman between 18 and 29 years old in good health. CDR3s include the opening cysteine and the closing phenylalanine or tryptophan. A D gene is named only where the DNA matches it firmly. Some rows mark clone size as missing; the rest say once, few, many or name a class of expanded clone.

J gene,D gene,clone size,V gene,CDR3 DNA,CDR3 protein
TRBJ1-4,-,few,TRBV7-9,TGTGCCAGCAGCCTACCAAAAGGAGAAAAACTGTTTTTT,CASSLPKGEKLFF
TRBJ1-3,TRBD1,-,TRBV4-2,TGTGCCAGCAGCTTCATGACAGGGAACTCTGGAAACACCATATATTTT,CASSFMTGNSGNTIYF
TRBJ2-7,TRBD2,-,TRBV4-2,TGTGCCAGCAGCCAAGTGGGGACTAGCGGGTCAGCCTACGAGCAGTACTTC,CASSQVGTSGSAYEQYF
TRBJ1-2,TRBD1,-,TRBV11-2,TGTGCCAGCAGCTTAGCAGGGGGCTCTGGCTACACCTTC,CASSLAGGSGYTF
TRBJ1-1,-,few,TRBV6-5,TGTGCCAGCAGTTACCACAGGGAAGGAGCCACTGAAGCTTTCTTT,CASSYHREGATEAFF
TRBJ2-5,-,few,TRBV5-6,TGTGCCAGCAGCTTTTCTAGCTCGGAGACCCAGTACTTC,CASSFSSSETQYF
TRBJ1-1,-,-,TRBV28,TGTGCCAGCAGTTTTGCGGGGGCGCCATGGAAGGGTGAAGCTTTCTTT,CASSFAGAPWKGEAFF
TRBJ1-2,-,few,TRBV7-3,TGTGCCAGCAGTTCTAACGTGGTCTATGGCTACACCTTC,CASSSNVVYGYTF
TRBJ2-5,TRBD1,few,TRBV15,TGTGCCACCAGCAGTGGGACAGGGGTCCCAGAGACCCAGTACTTC,CATSSGTGVPETQYF
TRBJ2-3,TRBD2,-,TRBV5-4,TGTGCCAGCAGCTTATTAGCGGGAGCGGGAGATACGCAGTATTTT,CASSLLAGAGDTQYF
TRBJ2-3,-,few,TRBV7-2,TGTGCCAGCAGCTTAGTGGGCCCCCTAGATACGCAGTATTTT,CASSLVGPLDTQYF
TRBJ2-7,-,few,TRBV10-3,TGTGCCATCAGTGGGACCCCTCGCGAGCAGTACTTC,CAISGTPREQYF
TRBJ2-4,TRBD1,few,TRBV10-3,TGTGCCATCAGCGCGGGACAGGAAAAAAACATTCAGTACTTC,CAISAGQEKNIQYF
TRBJ2-2,TRBD1,many,TRBV2,TGTGCCAGCATCGATTGGGACAGGGTATACACCGGGGAGCTGTTTTTT,CASIDWDRVYTGELFF
TRBJ1-2,TRBD1,few,TRBV6-5,TGTGCCAGCAGTTACGACAGGGCCCGTGGGTATGGCTACACCTTC,CASSYDRARGYGYTF
TRBJ2-1,-,few,TRBV19,TGTGCCAGTAGTACCGGGACCAGTGAGCAGTTCTTC,CASSTGTSEQFF
TRBJ1-5,-,-,TRBV29-1,TGCAGCGTTGTGGTGAGTAGCAATCAGCCCCAGCATTTT,CSVVVSSNQPQHF
TRBJ2-1,TRBD2,many,TRBV7-9,TGTGCCAGCAGCTCCGCTAGCGGGGTCTACAATGAGCAGTTCTTC,CASSSASGVYNEQFF
TRBJ1-2,-,few,TRBV28,TGTGCCAGCAGTTTTCAGGCGGGAACTAACTATGGCTACACCTTC,CASSFQAGTNYGYTF
TRBJ1-2,-,-,TRBV4-1,TGCGCCAGCAGCCAAGATCGCAACTCCTACTATGGCTACACCTTC,CASSQDRNSYYGYTF
TRBJ2-1,-,-,TRBV15,TGTGCCACCAGCAGAGATCTCCAGGGCCATGAGCAGTTCTTC,CATSRDLQGHEQFF
TRBJ2-2,-,-,TRBV4-1,TGCGCCAGCCGATTGGCACGGGCGAACACCGGGGAGCTGTTTTTT,CASRLARANTGELFF
TRBJ1-2,-,many,TRBV4-1,TGCGCCAGCAGCCAAGATCAAGGCAGGGTCCAATACTATGGCTACACCTTC,CASSQDQGRVQYYGYTF
TRBJ1-1,-,many,TRBV25-1,TGTGCCAGTCCTCCGGGCACTGAAGCTTTCTTT,CASPPGTEAFF
TRBJ1-2,-,-,TRBV18,TGTGCCAGCTCAGATTCGCCAGCCTCCTATGGCTACACCTTC,CASSDSPASYGYTF
TRBJ1-1,TRBD1,-,TRBV2,TGTGCCAGCAGTGAAATAGGGGGCGGTGGGAACACTGAAGCTTTCTTT,CASSEIGGGGNTEAFF
TRBJ2-3,TRBD2,-,TRBV19,TGTGCCAGTAGTATCCCAGGACTAGCCCGAAGCACAGATACGCAGTATTTT,CASSIPGLARSTDTQYF
TRBJ1-6,-,many,TRBV4-1,TGCGCCAGCAGCCAAACCCAGAGCCGGGGCCTTAATTCACCCCTCCACTTT,CASSQTQSRGLNSPLHF
TRBJ1-2,-,-,TRBV27,TGTGCCAGCAAGCCCCCCGGGTCGCCCACTAACTATGGCTACACCTTC,CASKPPGSPTNYGYTF
TRBJ2-7,TRBD2,-,TRBV7-2,TGTGCCAGCAGCATCTTACGGACTAGCGGGATATACGAGCAGTACTTC,CASSILRTSGIYEQYF
TRBJ2-3,TRBD2,few,TRBV5-1,TGCGCCAGCAGCTTGTATGTGGGAGGGCCCACAGATACGCAGTATTTT,CASSLYVGGPTDTQYF
TRBJ2-7,-,-,TRBV15,TGTGCCACCAGCAGAGATGTCGCCAGCTACGAGCAGTACTTC,CATSRDVASYEQYF
TRBJ1-5,-,-,TRBV11-1,TGTGCCAGCAGCAGTATATTCGGGGGTCCCCAGCATTTT,CASSSIFGGPQHF
TRBJ2-1,TRBD1,few,TRBV12-5,TGTGCTAGTGGTTTGGTACTAGGACAGGGGGCGAATGAGCAGTTCTTC,CASGLVLGQGANEQFF
TRBJ1-3,-,few,TRBV29-1,TGCAGCTCGGCGGACAGCGGAGCTGGAAACACCATATATTTT,CSSADSGAGNTIYF
TRBJ2-3,-,few,TRBV7-3,TGTGCCAGCAGCCCAGTCGCGCCAAGCACAGATACGCAGTATTTT,CASSPVAPSTDTQYF
TRBJ2-1,TRBD1,few,TRBV28,TGTGCCAGCAGTTTATCTCGGGACAGGCTCTACAATGAGCAGTTCTTC,CASSLSRDRLYNEQFF
TRBJ2-2,TRBD2,many,TRBV11-1,TGTGCCAGCAGCGCCGGACTAGCGGGAGTTCTTATGGCCGGGGAGCTGTTTTTT,CASSAGLAGVLMAGELFF
TRBJ1-2,-,-,TRBV6-1,TGTGCCAGCATTCGAGCACAACGGGACTATGGCTACACCTTC,CASIRAQRDYGYTF
TRBJ1-3,TRBD1,few,TRBV7-9,TGTGCCAGCAGTCGAGACCTCCGGACAGGTCCTGGAAACACCATATATTTT,CASSRDLRTGPGNTIYF